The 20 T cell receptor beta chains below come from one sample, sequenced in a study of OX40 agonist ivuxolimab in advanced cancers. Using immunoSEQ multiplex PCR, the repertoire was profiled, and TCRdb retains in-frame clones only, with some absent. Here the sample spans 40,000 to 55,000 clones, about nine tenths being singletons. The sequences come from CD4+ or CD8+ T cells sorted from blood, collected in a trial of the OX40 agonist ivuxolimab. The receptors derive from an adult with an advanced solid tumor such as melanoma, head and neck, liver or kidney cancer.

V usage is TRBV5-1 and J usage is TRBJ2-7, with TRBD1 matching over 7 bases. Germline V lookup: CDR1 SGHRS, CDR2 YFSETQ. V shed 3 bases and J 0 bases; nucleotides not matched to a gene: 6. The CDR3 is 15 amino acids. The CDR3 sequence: CASSSRDRLSYEQYF. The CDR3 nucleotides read TGCGCCAGCAGCTCCCGGGACAGACTCTCCTACGAGCAGTACTTC.

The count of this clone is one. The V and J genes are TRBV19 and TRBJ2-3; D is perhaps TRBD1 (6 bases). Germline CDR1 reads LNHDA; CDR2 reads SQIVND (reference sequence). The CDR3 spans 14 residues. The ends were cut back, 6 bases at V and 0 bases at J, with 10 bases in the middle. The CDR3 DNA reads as TGTGCCAGTAGACAGGGACGGAGCACAGATACGCAGTATTTT. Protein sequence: CASRQGRSTDTQYF.

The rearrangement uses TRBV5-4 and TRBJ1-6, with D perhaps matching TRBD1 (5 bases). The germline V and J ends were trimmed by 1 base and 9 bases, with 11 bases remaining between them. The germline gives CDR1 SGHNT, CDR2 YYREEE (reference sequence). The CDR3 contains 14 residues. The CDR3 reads CASSLQGVGSPLHF. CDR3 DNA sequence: TGTGCCAGCAGCTTGCAAGGGGTTGGTTCACCCCTCCACTTT.

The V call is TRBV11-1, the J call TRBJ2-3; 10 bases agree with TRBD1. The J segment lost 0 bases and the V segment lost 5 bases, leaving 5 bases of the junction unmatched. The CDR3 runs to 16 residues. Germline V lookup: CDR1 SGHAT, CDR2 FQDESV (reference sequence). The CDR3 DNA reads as TGTGCCAGCAGCCCCTGGACAGGGGGGAGCACAGATACGCAGTATTTT. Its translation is CASSPWTGGSTDTQYF. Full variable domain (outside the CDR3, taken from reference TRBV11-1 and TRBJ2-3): EAEVAQSPRYKITEKSQAVAFWCDPISGHATLYWYRQILGQGPELLVQFQDESVVDDSQLPKDRFSAERLKGVDSTLKIQPAELGDSAMYLCASSPWTGGSTDTQYFGPGTRLTVL.

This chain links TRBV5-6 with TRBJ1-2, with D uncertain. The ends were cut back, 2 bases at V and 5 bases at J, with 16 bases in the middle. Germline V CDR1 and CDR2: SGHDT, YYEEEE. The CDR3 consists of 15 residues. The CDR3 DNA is TGTGCCAGCAGCTTACGGTCGGGCGGACTATATGGCTACACCTTC. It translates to CASSLRSGGLYGYTF.

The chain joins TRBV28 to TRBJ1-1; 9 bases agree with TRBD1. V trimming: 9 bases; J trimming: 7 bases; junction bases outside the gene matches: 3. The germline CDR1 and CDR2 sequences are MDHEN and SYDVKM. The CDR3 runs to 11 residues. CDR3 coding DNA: TGTGCCAGTACGGACAGGGGTGAAGCTTTCTTT. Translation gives CASTDRGEAFF.

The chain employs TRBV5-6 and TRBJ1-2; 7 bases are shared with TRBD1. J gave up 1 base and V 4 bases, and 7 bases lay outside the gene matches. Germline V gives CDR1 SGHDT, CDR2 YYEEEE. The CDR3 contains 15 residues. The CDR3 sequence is CASSPPGQNNYGYTF. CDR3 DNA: TGTGCCAGCAGCCCCCCGGGACAGAATAACTATGGCTACACCTTC.

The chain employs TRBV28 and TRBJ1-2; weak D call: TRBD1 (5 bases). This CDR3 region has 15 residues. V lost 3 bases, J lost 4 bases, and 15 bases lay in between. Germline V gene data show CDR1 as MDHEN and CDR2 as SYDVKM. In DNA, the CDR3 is TGTGCCAGCAGTTTTCCGCGGAGGGGAGCCTATGGCTACACCTTC. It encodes CASSFPRRGAYGYTF.

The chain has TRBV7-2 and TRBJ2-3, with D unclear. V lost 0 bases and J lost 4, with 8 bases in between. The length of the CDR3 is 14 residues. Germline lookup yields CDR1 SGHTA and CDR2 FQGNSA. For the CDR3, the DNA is TGTGCCAGCAGCTTAGCAGGGATCTCAGATACGCAGTATTTT. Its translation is CASSLAGISDTQYF.

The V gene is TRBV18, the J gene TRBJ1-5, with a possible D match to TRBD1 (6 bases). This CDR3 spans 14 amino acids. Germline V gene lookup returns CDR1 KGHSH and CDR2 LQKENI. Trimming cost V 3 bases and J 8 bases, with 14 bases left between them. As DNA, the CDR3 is TGTGCCAGCTCACCTGAACAGGGATTGGAGCCCCAGCATTTT. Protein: CASSPEQGLEPQHF.

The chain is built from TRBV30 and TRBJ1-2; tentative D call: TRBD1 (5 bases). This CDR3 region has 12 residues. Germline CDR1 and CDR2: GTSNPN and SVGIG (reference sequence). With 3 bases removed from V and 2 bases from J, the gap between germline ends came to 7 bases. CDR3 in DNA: TGTGCCTGGAGGCAGGGCAACTATGGCTACACCTTC. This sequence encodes CAWRQGNYGYTF.

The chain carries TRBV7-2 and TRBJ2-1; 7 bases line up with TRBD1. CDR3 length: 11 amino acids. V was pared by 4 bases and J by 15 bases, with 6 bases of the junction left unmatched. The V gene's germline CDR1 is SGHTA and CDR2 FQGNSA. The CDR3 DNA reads TGTGCCAGCAGCTCAGGGGGTCTCCCGTTCTTC. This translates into CASSSGGLPFF. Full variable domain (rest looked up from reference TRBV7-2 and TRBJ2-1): GAGVSQSPSNKVTEKGKDVELRCDPISGHTALYWYRQSLGQGLEFLIYFQGNSAPDKSGLPSDRFSAERTGGSVSTLTIQRTQQEDSAVYLCASSSGGLPFFGPGTRLTVL.

The CDR3 DNA sequence: TGCGCCAGCAGCTTGCAAGGGACTAATGAAAAACTGTTTTTT. Encoded protein: CASSLQGTNEKLFF. The J gene is TRBJ1-4, the V gene TRBV5-1; D not certain. Trimming shortened V by 1 base and J by 2 bases, and 6 bases separated the two germline ends. The CDR3 has 14 amino acids. CDR1 is SGHRS and CDR2 is YFSETQ in the germline V gene.

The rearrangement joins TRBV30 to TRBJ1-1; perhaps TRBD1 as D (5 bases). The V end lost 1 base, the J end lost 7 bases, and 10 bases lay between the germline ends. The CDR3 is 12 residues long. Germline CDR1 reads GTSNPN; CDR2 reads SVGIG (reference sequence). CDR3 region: CAWSGGGYEAFF. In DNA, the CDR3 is TGTGCCTGGAGTGGGGGGGGTTATGAAGCTTTCTTT.

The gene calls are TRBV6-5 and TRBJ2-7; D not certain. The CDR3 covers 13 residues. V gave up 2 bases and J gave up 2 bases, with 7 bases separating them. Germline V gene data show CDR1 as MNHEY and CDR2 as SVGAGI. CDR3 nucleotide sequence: TGTGCCAGCAGTTACACACGGGCCTACGAGCAGTACTTC. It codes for CASSYTRAYEQYF.

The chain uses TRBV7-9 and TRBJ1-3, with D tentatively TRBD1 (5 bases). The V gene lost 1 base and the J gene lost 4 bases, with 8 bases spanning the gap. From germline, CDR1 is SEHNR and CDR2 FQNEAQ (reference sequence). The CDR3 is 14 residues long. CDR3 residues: CASSLDRKGNTIYF. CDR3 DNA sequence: TGTGCCAGCAGCTTAGACAGGAAAGGAAACACCATATATTTT. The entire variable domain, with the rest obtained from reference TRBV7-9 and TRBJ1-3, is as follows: DTGVSQNPRHKITKRGQNVTFRCDPISEHNRLYWYRQTLGQGPEFLTYFQNEAQLEKSRLLSDRFSAERPKGSFSTLEIQRTEQGDSAMYLCASSLDRKGNTIYFGEGSWLTVV.

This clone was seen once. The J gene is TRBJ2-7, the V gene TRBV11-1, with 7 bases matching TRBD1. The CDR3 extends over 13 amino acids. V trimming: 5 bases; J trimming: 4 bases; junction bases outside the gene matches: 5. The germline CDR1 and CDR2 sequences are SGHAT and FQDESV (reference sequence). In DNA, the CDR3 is TGTGCCAGCAGCGCGGACAGGCTATACGAGCAGTACTTC. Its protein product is CASSADRLYEQYF.

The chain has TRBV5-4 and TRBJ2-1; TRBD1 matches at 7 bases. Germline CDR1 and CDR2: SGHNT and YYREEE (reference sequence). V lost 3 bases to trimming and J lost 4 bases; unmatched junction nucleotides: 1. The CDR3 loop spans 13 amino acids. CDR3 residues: CASSSTGYNEQFF. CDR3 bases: TGTGCCAGCAGCTCGACAGGGTACAATGAGCAGTTCTTC.

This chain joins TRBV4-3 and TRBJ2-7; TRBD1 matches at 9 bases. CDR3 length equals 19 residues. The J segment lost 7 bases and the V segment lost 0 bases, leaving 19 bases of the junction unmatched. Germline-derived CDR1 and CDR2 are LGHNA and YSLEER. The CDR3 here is CASSQEGPGVTGGLGEQYF. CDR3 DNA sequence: TGCGCCAGCAGCCAAGAGGGGCCGGGGGTAACAGGGGGCTTAGGGGAGCAGTACTTC.

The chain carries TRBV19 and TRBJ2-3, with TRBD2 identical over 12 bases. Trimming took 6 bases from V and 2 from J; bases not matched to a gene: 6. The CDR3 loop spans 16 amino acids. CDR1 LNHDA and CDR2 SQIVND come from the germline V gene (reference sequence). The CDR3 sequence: CASRSLAGGFTDTQYF. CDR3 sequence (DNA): TGTGCCAGTAGATCCCTAGCGGGGGGGTTCACAGATACGCAGTATTTT.